This T cell receptor beta chain was found in a study of CD8+ T cells in alopecia areata. By share of the sample, this clone is medium-sized (0.01 to 0.1%). Gene names and germline refer to mouse. Coverage ceases 4 residues before the CDR3 finishes, and the germline J gene fills in the end. cDNA prepared by RNA extraction and subsequent reverse transcription served as the template for sequencing. Profiling relied on immunoSEQ multiplex PCR, and the TCRdb table lists in-frame clones only, not all of them. The sample presents 1,100 or so clones, none singletons. CDR1 NNHNN and CDR2 SYGAGS come from the germline V gene (reference sequence). The CDR3 spans 14 residues. The sample's time point: mouse skin at time of skin grafting.

The V gene is TRBV13-2, the J gene TRBJ2-7; TRBD2 agrees at 10 bases. The source was skin, collected at week 0. This TCR came from a C3H/HeJ mouse with alopecia areata. This strain's MHC haplotype is H2-k. The covered CDR3 bases are TGTGCCAGCGGTGATGGGACTGGGGGATAT. As protein: CASGDGTGGY. The CDR3 reads in full as CASGDGTGGYEQYF.